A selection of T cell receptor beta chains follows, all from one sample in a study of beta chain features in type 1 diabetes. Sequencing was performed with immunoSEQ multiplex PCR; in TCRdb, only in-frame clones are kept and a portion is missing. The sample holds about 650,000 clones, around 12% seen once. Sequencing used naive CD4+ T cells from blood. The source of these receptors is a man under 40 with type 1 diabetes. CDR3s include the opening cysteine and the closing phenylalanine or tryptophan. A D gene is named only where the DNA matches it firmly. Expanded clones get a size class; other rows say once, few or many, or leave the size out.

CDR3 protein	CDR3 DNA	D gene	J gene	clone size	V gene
CASSFQADSGNTIYF	TGTGCCAGCAGCTTCCAGGCGGACTCTGGAAACACCATATATTTT	.	TRBJ1-3	.	TRBV7-8
CASSEGGNEKLFF	TGTGCCAGCAGTGAAGGGGGCAATGAAAAACTGTTTTTT	.	TRBJ1-4	.	TRBV25-1
CASSLVDQPQHF	TGTGCCAGCAGCCTTGTGGATCAGCCCCAGCATTTT	.	TRBJ1-5	few	TRBV7-9
CASTRTENTGELFF	TGTGCCAGCACAAGGACGGAGAACACCGGGGAGCTGTTTTTT	.	TRBJ2-2	.	TRBV9
CASSFGTVNTGELFF	TGTGCCAGCAGCTTCGGGACAGTGAACACCGGGGAGCTGTTTTTT	TRBD1	TRBJ2-2	few	TRBV11-3
CASSFTNQPQHF	TGTGCCAGTAGTTTCACGAATCAGCCCCAGCATTTT	.	TRBJ1-5	few	TRBV19
CASSPPSSYEQYF	TGTGCCAGCAGCCCACCCTCCTCCTACGAGCAGTACTTC	.	TRBJ2-7	.	TRBV7-2
CASSLFRGPQETQYF	TGTGCCAGCAGCTTATTCAGGGGACCCCAAGAGACCCAGTACTTC	.	TRBJ2-5	few	TRBV7-2
CASSSTERDIYEQYF	TGCGCCAGCAGCTCAACGGAGAGGGACATCTACGAGCAGTACTTC	.	TRBJ2-7	.	TRBV4-3
CASSVTGAASTDTQYF	TGTGCCAGCAGCGTAACGGGCGCAGCTAGCACAGATACGCAGTATTTT	.	TRBJ2-3	few	TRBV9
CASSFQETQYF	TGCGCCAGCAGCTTTCAAGAGACCCAGTACTTC	.	TRBJ2-5	.	TRBV5-1
CASSLGGALGSRTPLHF	TGTGCCAGCAGCTTGGGAGGAGCCCTCGGGTCCAGGACACCCCTCCACTTT	.	TRBJ1-6	few	TRBV7-9
CAWRGGLEETQYF	TGTGCCTGGAGAGGGGGATTGGAAGAGACCCAGTACTTC	.	TRBJ2-5	.	TRBV30
CASSLTSGGAAGNEQFF	TGTGCCAGCAGCTTAACTAGCGGGGGGGCCGCTGGGAATGAGCAGTTCTTC	TRBD2	TRBJ2-1	.	TRBV13
CASRGGSDTQYF	TGTGCCAGCAGGGGGGGTTCGGATACGCAGTATTTT	.	TRBJ2-3	.	TRBV5-8
CASSPRGSGNTIYF	TGTGCCAGCAGCCCCAGGGGGAGTGGAAACACCATATATTTT	TRBD1	TRBJ1-3	.	TRBV7-9
CASSGSISTNEKLFF	TGCGCCAGCAGCGGATCGATATCAACTAATGAAAAACTGTTTTTT	.	TRBJ1-4	.	TRBV5-1
CASSPKIAARQPEQFF	TGTGCCAGCTCACCAAAAATTGCCGCCCGACAGCCTGAGCAGTTCTTC	.	TRBJ2-1	.	TRBV18
CASSRGMVQQAINNEQFF	TGCGCCAGCAGCCGGGGGATGGTCCAGCAGGCAATAAACAATGAGCAGTTCTTC	.	TRBJ2-1	.	TRBV5-1
CASSSLGGTDTQYF	TGTGCCAGCAGCTCGCTGGGGGGCACAGATACGCAGTATTTT	.	TRBJ2-3	few	TRBV5-6
CASSLGVSQETQYF	TGCGCCAGCAGCTTGGGTGTTTCTCAAGAGACCCAGTACTTC	.	TRBJ2-5	few	TRBV5-1
CASSLGPKNTGELFF	TGTGCCAGCAGCTTAGGGCCTAAGAACACCGGGGAGCTGTTTTTT	.	TRBJ2-2	few	TRBV7-2
CASSSRLAGGYEQYF	TGTGCCAGTAGTTCCCGACTAGCGGGGGGATACGAGCAGTACTTC	TRBD2	TRBJ2-7	.	TRBV19
CASSYGRVNSPLHF	TGTGCCAGCAGCTACGGACGGGTGAATTCACCCCTCCACTTT	.	TRBJ1-6	few	TRBV9
CASKEWGANQPQHF	TGTGCCAGTAAGGAGTGGGGAGCCAATCAGCCCCAGCATTTT	.	TRBJ1-5	few	TRBV19
CASRDGLTGELFF	TGCGCCAGCAGAGATGGTCTCACCGGGGAGCTGTTTTTT	.	TRBJ2-2	few	TRBV5-1
CASSQGTSWNQPQHF	TGCGCCAGCAGCCAAGGTACTTCGTGGAATCAGCCCCAGCATTTT	.	TRBJ1-5	.	TRBV4-3
CASSSVPQNIQYF	TGTGCCAGCAGCTCAGTACCACAAAACATTCAGTACTTC	.	TRBJ2-4	.	TRBV7-8
CASSQDWASSLHF	TGTGCCAGCAGCCAAGACTGGGCCAGCTCCCTGCATTTT	.	TRBJ1-5	few	TRBV14
CASSLYRNSPLHF	TGTGCCAGCAGCTTGTACCGGAATTCACCCCTCCACTTT	.	TRBJ1-6	.	TRBV5-6
CASSFDTDYEQYF	TGTGCCAGCAGCTTTGACACAGACTACGAGCAGTACTTC	.	TRBJ2-7	few	TRBV5-8
CASGLIPSRTADGYTF	TGTGCTAGTGGTTTGATCCCGTCCAGGACAGCAGATGGCTACACCTTC	.	TRBJ1-2	few	TRBV12-5
CASSQLGGALNTEAFF	TGCGCCAGCAGCCAACTCGGAGGGGCCCTGAACACTGAAGCTTTCTTT	.	TRBJ1-1	few	TRBV5-1
CSVNGGASTDTQYF	TGCAGCGTTAACGGAGGAGCTAGCACAGATACGCAGTATTTT	.	TRBJ2-3	few	TRBV29-1
CASSPIWPGDTQYF	TGTGCCAGCAGCCCCATTTGGCCTGGGGATACGCAGTATTTT	.	TRBJ2-3	few	TRBV4-2
CASSGYSGNTIYF	TGTGCCAGCAGCGGTTACTCTGGAAACACCATATATTTT	.	TRBJ1-3	few	TRBV9
CAWSLFSVGVGVLTF	TGTGCCTGGAGTTTATTCTCAGTCGGGGTCGGCGTCCTGACTTTC	.	TRBJ2-6	few	TRBV30
CASSQRGTGEKLFF	TGTGCCAGCAGCCAAAGGGGGACGGGTGAAAAACTGTTTTTT	.	TRBJ1-4	.	TRBV4-2
CASSETYNQPQHF	TGTGCCAGCAGTGAAACCTACAATCAGCCCCAGCATTTT	.	TRBJ1-5	few	TRBV6-1
CASSFGTSADTQYF	TGCGCCAGCAGCTTCGGGACTAGCGCGGATACGCAGTATTTT	TRBD2	TRBJ2-3	few	TRBV5-1
CASSLAGSFYEQYF	TGTGCCAGCAGCTTAGCGGGCTCTTTCTACGAGCAGTACTTC	.	TRBJ2-7	few	TRBV7-2
CAISSTTGQSSYEQYF	TGTGCCATCAGTTCTACGACAGGGCAGAGCTCCTACGAGCAGTACTTC	TRBD1	TRBJ2-7	.	TRBV10-3
CASSSQGARGTEAFF	TGTGCCAGCAGCTCACAGGGGGCGCGAGGCACTGAAGCTTTCTTT	TRBD1	TRBJ1-1	few	TRBV7-8
CASSLSGTGLYEQYF	TGTGCCAGCAGCTTATCGGGGACAGGGTTATACGAGCAGTACTTC	TRBD1	TRBJ2-7	few	TRBV7-2
CAWSRGTGDGYTF	TGTGCCTGGAGTAGAGGGACAGGGGATGGCTACACCTTC	TRBD1	TRBJ1-2	.	TRBV30
CASSSEETQYF	TGTGCCAGCAGCTCGGAAGAGACCCAGTACTTC	.	TRBJ2-5	few	TRBV11-2
CASSDQGPSNTEAFF	TGTGCCAGCAGTGACCAGGGCCCTTCGAACACTGAAGCTTTCTTT	.	TRBJ1-1	.	TRBV2
CASSQDQQGHYGYTF	TGCGCCAGCAGCCAAGATCAGCAGGGTCACTATGGCTACACCTTC	.	TRBJ1-2	.	TRBV4-3
CASSPPEGISYEQYF	TGTGCCAGCTCACCACCGGAGGGGATCTCCTACGAGCAGTACTTC	.	TRBJ2-7	.	TRBV18
CASSPQSGSINEQFF	TGTGCCAGCAGCCCGCAGTCAGGGTCGATTAATGAGCAGTTCTTC	.	TRBJ2-1	few	TRBV7-2
CASSSGTGFLEQYF	TGTGCCAGCAGTTCCGGGACAGGGTTCTTGGAGCAGTACTTC	TRBD1	TRBJ2-7	.	TRBV28
CASSASGQGQGSPLHF	TGTGCCAGCAGTGCATCGGGACAGGGGCAGGGGTCACCCCTCCACTTT	TRBD1	TRBJ1-6	few	TRBV25-1
CASSEFQGNESPLHF	TGTGCCAGCAGTGAATTCCAGGGAAATGAGTCACCCCTCCACTTT	.	TRBJ1-6	few	TRBV25-1